This record covers a single TCR beta chain. The antigen is undetermined. This sample was taken from a study of shared clonotypes between healthy human individuals. Study-level points and caveats: Blood was the only sampled material, and tissue repertoires likely differ.

This CDR3 is built from 15 residues. The V and J ends lost 6 bases and 6 bases, in that order; junction bases with no gene match: 11. CDR1 is MDHEN, CDR2 SYDVKM, per germline. About 90 million PBMCs were counted before genomic DNA extraction. Assay runs were performed at deep level. Assay: immunoSEQ multiplex PCR; the TCRdb copy retains only in-frame clones and omits some. Altogether 400,000 to 500,000 clones are present, around 80% being singletons, with the ten largest covering 9.5% to 15%. V is TRBV28 and J is TRBJ2-1, with 7 bases identical to TRBD2. The sample consisted of PBMCs. This receptor was obtained from a middle-aged woman in good health. Some clones in this sample may be carry-over from other donors' samples. In DNA form, the CDR3 reads TGTGCCAGCAGCACTCTAGGGAGGGGAGGCAATGAGCAGTTCTTC. This gives the protein CASSTLGRGGNEQFF.